The present T cell receptor (beta chain) was sequenced within a study of blood T cell repertoires in COVID-19 (dated by TCRdb to between 2020 and 2021). Turning to the overall study: Samples covering the acute and convalescent phases of COVID-19 were provided by collaborators in the United States, Italy and Spain. The samples were drawn from two sources: the first 160 participants of the ongoing ImmuneRACE study, and 1,254 subjects contributed by 6 global collaborators. The repertoires were released in a freely available public database intended as a resource for research on the immune response to SARS-CoV-2. Nearly every sample came with metadata listing a de-identified subject ID, COVID-19 status, age in years and sex. The material from the prospective study consisted of cDNA or gDNA derived from T cells, B-cell-depleted T cells, or PBMCs. The dataset comprised deeply sampled blood TCRbeta repertoires from subjects exposed to, actively infected with, or recovered from COVID-19. Where available, HLA class I and class II types were taken from metadata supplied by the sample provider and were not determined by assay-based typing. Overall study outcomes, separate from this receptor: How much clinical and demographic metadata was included differed by source and by participant, and the metadata was provided uncurated.

Relative to germline, V is missing 4 bases and J is missing 1 base, with 7 bases of the junction outside any gene match. The CDR3 goes from the cysteine to the phenylalanine over 16 residues. Just CDR3 DNA is preserved here, 48 bases in frame from base 1. Sequences KGHSH (CDR1) and LQKENI (CDR2) are obtained from the germline V gene. In the prospective study, participants were roughly 18 to 89 years old, resided in approximately 22 geographic areas of the United States, and were enrolled through a virtual design. In the prospective study, participants were assigned to cohorts based on the clinical history participants reported in a screening survey and a study questionnaire. In the prospective study, mobile phlebotomists collected whole blood, serum and a nasopharyngeal or oropharyngeal swab from each participant. Prospective study participants could optionally give additional blood draws and questionnaires over an approximately 2-month period. Blood samples from the prospective study were shipped frozen or at room temperature prior to DNA extraction.

The immunoSEQ Assay, a bias-controlled multiplex PCR, was used to amplify TCRbeta CDR3 regions from genomic DNA. From the authors' description of their analysis: The number of nucleated cells in each sample was estimated from the amplification of reference gene primers within the assay. To quantify the absolute abundance of each unique TCRbeta CDR3 rearrangement, sequence reads were collapsed and filtered. For each sample, productive Simpson clonality was calculated as the square root of Simpson's diversity index over productive rearrangements. Imported from immuneACCESS, the table was reduced by TCRdb to in-frame sequences with V and J called. These copies leave out some clones; in studies compared against another copy, an unresolved V gene accounts for under half, and the cause of the remainder is not known. V and J calls and clone size come straight from that table; D and trimming were deduced from the DNA. The sample table contains fewer than 250,000 clones; only one count was recorded for roughly 87% of them. The top ten clonotypes cover 2.5% to 3% of the sample.

In regard to this clone: Its antigen remains unidentified. One base away there is no much larger clone; base qualities are not given.

Sequenced material: PBMCs or T cells enriched from blood (not recorded which). The TCR sequence derives from a woman aged 25-40 years with acute COVID-19. The chain links TRBV18 with TRBJ2-5; TRBD1 matches 9 bases in the middle. For the CDR3, the sequence is CASSQNSQGAQETQYF. The bases are TGTGCCAGCTCACAAAATTCACAGGGGGCCCAAGAGACCCAGTACTTC.